The subject of this entry is one TCR beta chain. Profiling relied on immunoSEQ multiplex PCR, and the TCRdb table lists in-frame clones only, not all of them. The sample carries 110,000 to 150,000 clones, about 77% recorded once. This sample is drawn from a study of blood T cell repertoires in COVID-19. Looking at the study overall: The United States, Italy and Spain provided the acute and convalescent COVID-19 samples.

The CDR3 length is 15 residues. Per germline, CDR1 LNHDA and CDR2 SQIVND (reference sequence). J was trimmed by 8 bases and V by 3 bases; bases with no gene match: 8. V and J are TRBV19 and TRBJ1-4; TRBD1 aligns across 8 bases. Material: peripheral blood. The sequence derives from a man between 60 and 75 years old with acute or convalescent COVID-19. The CDR3: CASSILSGGQEKLFF. CDR3 nucleotides: TGTGCCAGTAGTATCCTGTCAGGGGGCCAGGAAAAACTGTTTTTT.